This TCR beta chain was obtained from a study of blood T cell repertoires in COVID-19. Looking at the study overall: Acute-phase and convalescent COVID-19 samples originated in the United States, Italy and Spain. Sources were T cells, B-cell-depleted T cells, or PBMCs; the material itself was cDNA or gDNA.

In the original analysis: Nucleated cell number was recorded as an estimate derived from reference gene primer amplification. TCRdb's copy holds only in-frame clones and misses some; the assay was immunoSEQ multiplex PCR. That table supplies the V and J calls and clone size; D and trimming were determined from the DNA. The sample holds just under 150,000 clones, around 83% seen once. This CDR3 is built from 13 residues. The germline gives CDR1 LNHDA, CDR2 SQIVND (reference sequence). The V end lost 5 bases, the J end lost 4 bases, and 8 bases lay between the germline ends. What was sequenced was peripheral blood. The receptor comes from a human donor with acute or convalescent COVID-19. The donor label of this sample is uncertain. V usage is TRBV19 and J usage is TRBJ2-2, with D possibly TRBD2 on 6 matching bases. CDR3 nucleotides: TGTGCCAGTAGTCAGACTAGCACCGGGGAGCTGTTTTTT. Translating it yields CASSQTSTGELFF.